Below, 30 T cell receptor beta chains from the same sample are listed, as sequenced in a study of cytomegalovirus exposure and HLA in healthy donors. 13 Jbeta primers and 60 Vbeta primers were used for the PCR. The table came from immunoSEQ multiplex PCR; TCRdb's copy has only in-frame clones and leaves some out. The table lists 90,000 to 130,000 clones, 55% to 65% of them singletons. Sample: PBMCs. These receptors were obtained from a woman aged 25 to 39 in good health and CMV-seronegative.

The chain is built from TRBV5-1 and TRBJ2-1; 7 nucleotides agree with TRBD2. The CDR3 is 16 amino acids. Germline V CDR1 and CDR2: SGHRS, YFSETQ. With V trimmed by 0 bases and J by 1 base, 4 bases remained unmatched. CDR3 DNA sequence: TGCGCCAGCAGCTTGGAGGCTAGCGGTTCCTACAATGAGCAGTTCTTC. Amino acid sequence: CASSLEASGSYNEQFF.

Concerning this clone: Other nucleotide sequences in the sample specify the same CDR3. V usage is TRBV27 and J usage is TRBJ1-1; maybe TRBD1 (6 bases). Germline-derived CDR1 and CDR2 are MNHEY and SMNVEV (reference sequence). The CDR3 is 12 residues long. The V gene lost 4 bases and the J gene lost 5 bases, with 8 bases spanning the gap. The CDR3 loop is CASSSRGTEAFF. The CDR3 DNA follows: TGTGCCAGCAGTTCCAGGGGAACTGAAGCTTTCTTT.

The rearrangement joins TRBV9 to TRBJ2-7; TRBD2 matches at 7 bases. CDR1 SGDLS and CDR2 YYNGEE come from the germline V gene. The V and J ends lost 7 bases and 2 bases, in that order; junction bases with no gene match: 6. The CDR3 is 13 amino acids. The CDR3 nucleotides are TGTGCCAGCGGGACCGGACTAGCCTACGAGCAGTACTTC. This gives the protein CASGTGLAYEQYF.

The chain carries TRBV28 and TRBJ2-3; 10 positions match TRBD2. The CDR3 contains 15 residues. V dropped 6 bases and J dropped 6; count of bases not matched to a gene: 9. Germline V CDR1 and CDR2: MDHEN, SYDVKM. Written as DNA, the CDR3 is TGTGCCAGCAGAGACCTAGCGGGAGCGGGGGATACGCAGTATTTT. Protein product: CASRDLAGAGDTQYF.

This clone was recorded a few times. V is TRBV7-3 and J is TRBJ2-1, with D possibly TRBD2 on 6 matching bases. Trimming cost V 3 bases and J 12 bases, with 12 bases left between them. CDR1 is SGHTA, CDR2 FQGTGA, per germline. The CDR3 covers 12 residues. CDR3 region: CASSFPPGGQFF. CDR3 DNA sequence: TGTGCCAGCAGCTTCCCCCCCGGGGGGCAGTTCTTC.

The V gene is TRBV7-9, the J gene TRBJ2-2; a weak D match, TRBD2 (6 bases). V lost 3 bases and J 1 base, leaving 9 bases between the germline ends. The CDR3 covers 15 residues. Germline lookup yields CDR1 SEHNR and CDR2 FQNEAQ (reference sequence). The CDR3 coding sequence is TGTGCCAGCAGCTTTGGGGGACTGAACACCGGGGAGCTGTTTTTT. Translated: CASSFGGLNTGELFF.

The chain couples TRBV7-9 to TRBJ2-1; 8 bases map to TRBD2. CDR3 length: 15 amino acids. Per the germline V gene, CDR1 is SEHNR and CDR2 is FQNEAQ (reference sequence). V lost 5 bases, J lost 7 bases, and 10 bases stayed unmatched. CDR3 nucleotides: TGTGCCAGCAGCGCAGACAGCCTAGCGGGTAATGAGCAGTTCTTC. Protein sequence: CASSADSLAGNEQFF.

The V gene is TRBV2, the J gene TRBJ1-3, with D unresolved. V was trimmed by 7 bases and J by 3 bases, leaving 4 bases between them. The germline V gene encodes CDR1 SNHLY and CDR2 FYNNEI. The CDR3 contains 11 residues. The CDR3 loop reads CASTGGNTIYF. In DNA, the CDR3 is TGTGCCAGCACCGGTGGAAACACCATATATTTT.

The chain employs TRBV7-6 and TRBJ1-1; 7 nucleotides match TRBD1. The V gene end was trimmed by 8 bases and the J gene end by 0 bases; junction bases not matched to a gene: 3. The CDR3 is 13 residues long. Germline assignment: CDR1 SGHVS and CDR2 FNYEAQ. This CDR3 reads CASSGTVNTEAFF. The DNA for the CDR3 is TGTGCCAGCTCTGGGACAGTGAACACTGAAGCTTTCTTT.

This chain connects TRBV28 to TRBJ2-7, with 7 nucleotides matching TRBD1. There are 15 residues in the CDR3. CDR1 and CDR2 (germline): MDHEN, SYDVKM. After removal of 5 bases from V and 2 bases from J, the junction contained 9 bases not matched to a gene. The CDR3 nucleotides read TGTGCCAGCAGTGGACCGGGACAGAGAACCTACGAGCAGTACTTC. It translates to CASSGPGQRTYEQYF.

The CDR3 bases are TGTGCCAGCAGGGGGACAGGGGGCTTGAACACTGAAGCTTTCTTT. This codes for CASRGTGGLNTEAFF. The V gene is TRBV6-1, the J gene TRBJ1-1, with 12 bases that match TRBD1. J gave up 0 bases and V 6 bases, and 2 bases lay outside the gene matches. CDR3 length: 15 amino acids. CDR1 is MNHNS and CDR2 is SASEGT in the germline V gene.

This chain uses TRBV4-1 with TRBJ2-7; TRBD1 matches at 10 bases. CDR1 is MGHRA and CDR2 is YSYEKL in the germline V gene. J was trimmed by 0 bases and V by 2 bases; bases with no gene match: 4. This CDR3 contains 16 residues. The CDR3 DNA reads TGCGCCAGCAGCCAACAGGGGGACAGGGGCTCCTACGAGCAGTACTTC. The encoded protein is CASSQQGDRGSYEQYF.

This chain connects TRBV2 to TRBJ2-1, with 8 bases lining up with TRBD1. The V gene's germline CDR1 is SNHLY and CDR2 FYNNEI. This CDR3 contains 14 residues. The ends lost 7 bases at V and 4 bases at J; junction bases unmatched: 6. CDR3 in amino acids: CASTLTGAYNEQFF. In DNA form, the CDR3 reads TGTGCCAGCACCCTGACAGGGGCGTACAATGAGCAGTTCTTC.

The chain couples TRBV5-1 to TRBJ2-7; TRBD2 is a possible D gene (5 bases). The germline V gene has CDR1 SGHRS and CDR2 YFSETQ. V was shortened by 2 bases and J by 5 bases, with 11 bases between the two germline ends. CDR3 length equals 13 residues. CDR3 DNA sequence: TGCGCCAGCAGCTTACCCTCGAGGGACGAGCAGTACTTC. Translated, it gives CASSLPSRDEQYF.

V and J are TRBV6-6 and TRBJ2-5, with a tentative D call TRBD2 (6 bases). Germline assignment: CDR1 MNHNY and CDR2 SVGAGI (reference sequence). CDR3 size: 13 residues. V dropped 2 bases and J dropped 3 bases, with 7 bases sitting between them. CDR3 region: CASSYGGKETQYF. In nucleotides, the CDR3 is TGTGCCAGCAGTTACGGCGGGAAAGAGACCCAGTACTTC.

The chain links TRBV4-2 to TRBJ2-7; 11 positions match TRBD2. The CDR3 loop spans 16 amino acids. The ends lost 0 bases at V and 3 bases at J; junction bases unmatched: 4. The germline gives CDR1 LGHNA, CDR2 YNFKEQ. As DNA, the CDR3 is TGTGCCAGCAGCCAAGAAACTAGCGGGAGAGTCTACGAGCAGTACTTC. Encoded protein: CASSQETSGRVYEQYF.

The chain employs TRBV27 and TRBJ2-5; 8 positions agree with TRBD2. The CDR3 loop spans 14 amino acids. CDR1 is MNHEY and CDR2 is SMNVEV in the germline V gene (reference sequence). Trimming at V came to 6 bases and at J to 1 base, leaving 4 bases not matched to a gene. The CDR3: CASSPGLVQETQYF. The CDR3 nucleotides are TGTGCCAGCAGCCCGGGACTAGTCCAAGAGACCCAGTACTTC.

The CDR3 here is CASSPRHNPNTGELFF. CDR3 DNA: TGTGCCAGCAGTCCGAGACACAACCCGAACACCGGGGAGCTGTTTTTT. This chain connects TRBV6-6 to TRBJ2-2; no firm D call. This CDR3 is 16 amino acids long. Trimming cost V 5 bases and J 0 bases, with 13 bases left between them. The germline V gene has CDR1 MNHNY and CDR2 SVGAGI (reference sequence).

The J gene is TRBJ2-7, the V gene TRBV6-1, with D hard to call. Trimming removed 4 bases from V and 2 bases from J, with 15 bases in between. The length of the CDR3 is 15 residues. Germline CDR1 reads MNHNS; CDR2 reads SASEGT. CDR3 protein: CASSGWSGSPYEQYF. Here the CDR3 DNA reads TGTGCCAGCAGTGGTTGGTCGGGTTCCCCCTACGAGCAGTACTTC.

This chain connects TRBV6-1 to TRBJ1-6, with no clear D. This CDR3 is 16 amino acids long. Germline lookup yields CDR1 MNHNS and CDR2 SASEGT. V was trimmed by 0 bases and J by 3 bases, leaving 9 bases between them. CDR3 bases: TGTGCCAGCAGTGAAGCGCAGTCAGTCTATAATTCACCCCTCCACTTT. It codes for CASSEAQSVYNSPLHF.

V gene TRBV7-3 combines with J gene TRBJ2-1; no definite D call. The CDR3 is 13 residues long. Germline-derived CDR1 and CDR2 are SGHTA and FQGTGA. Trimming took 2 bases from V and 5 from J, leaving 7 bases between them. CDR3 loop: CASSLSRDNEQFF. The CDR3 DNA is TGTGCCAGCAGCTTATCCCGAGACAATGAGCAGTTCTTC.

The V and J genes are TRBV27 and TRBJ2-1; the D gene is possibly TRBD2 (5 bases). This CDR3 region has 16 residues. From germline, CDR1 is MNHEY and CDR2 SMNVEV (reference sequence). Trimming removed 5 bases from V and 0 bases from J, with 14 bases in between. CDR3 sequence reads: CASSPGLEGSYNEQFF. The CDR3 region has the DNA TGTGCCAGCAGTCCTGGACTTGAAGGCTCCTACAATGAGCAGTTCTTC.

This rearrangement joins TRBV18 to TRBJ2-5; 7 bases match TRBD2. The trim removed 3 bases at V and 4 bases at J, leaving 5 bases unmatched. There are 14 residues in the CDR3. Germline CDR1 is KGHSH and CDR2 is LQKENI. CDR3 in DNA: TGTGCCAGCTCACCTCGGACTAGGGCAGAGACCCAGTACTTC. This translates into CASSPRTRAETQYF.

The chain combines TRBV5-1 with TRBJ2-2; D possibly corresponds to TRBD1 (5 bases). This CDR3 has 15 residues. Germline V gene lookup returns CDR1 SGHRS and CDR2 YFSETQ. Trimming left V 0 bases short and J 4 bases short, with 10 bases between. The CDR3 sequence is CASSLGQGGTGELFF. Here the CDR3 DNA reads TGCGCCAGCAGCTTGGGCCAGGGTGGCACCGGGGAGCTGTTTTTT.

The chain carries TRBV10-3 and TRBJ1-2; 8 bases line up with TRBD1. Germline V gene sequence: CDR1 ENHRY, CDR2 SYGVKD. Germline trimming cut 3 bases from V and 4 bases from J; bases unmatched to any gene: 10. This CDR3 spans 16 amino acids. The CDR3 nucleotides read TGTGCCATCAGTGAATCACCGACAGGGGAGGCCTATGGCTACACCTTC. Protein product: CAISESPTGEAYGYTF.

The J gene is TRBJ1-1, the V gene TRBV7-6; D possibly corresponds to TRBD1 (5 bases). This CDR3 region has 15 residues. Germline CDR1 and CDR2: SGHVS and FNYEAQ. Trimming left V 2 bases short and J 0 bases short, with 10 bases between. The CDR3 sequence is CASSLSAGMNTEAFF. The CDR3 DNA follows: TGTGCCAGCAGCTTATCGGCAGGGATGAACACTGAAGCTTTCTTT.

The V and J genes are TRBV5-6 and TRBJ2-7; D unclear. V lost 2 bases, J lost 3 bases, and 6 bases lay in between. From germline, CDR1 is SGHDT and CDR2 YYEEEE. The CDR3 is 12 residues long. The CDR3 loop reads CASSFSSYEQYF. For the CDR3, the DNA is TGTGCCAGCAGCTTTTCTAGCTACGAGCAGTACTTC.

This clone was observed a handful of times. This chain uses TRBV13 with TRBJ2-6; no clear D gene. Germline V gives CDR1 PRHDT, CDR2 FYEKMQ (reference sequence). Trimming stripped 5 bases from V and 1 base from J, with 6 bases between. This CDR3 comprises 14 residues. The CDR3 bases are TGTGCCAGCAGCGACATATCTGGGGCCAACGTCCTGACTTTC. This sequence encodes CASSDISGANVLTF.

The V and J genes are TRBV7-9 and TRBJ2-1, with D perhaps TRBD1 (5 bases). The CDR3 totals 11 residues. The germline V gene encodes CDR1 SEHNR and CDR2 FQNEAQ (reference sequence). Trimming shortened V by 6 bases and J by 8 bases, and 8 bases separated the two germline ends. The CDR3 sequence: CASRSGYEQFF. The CDR3 nucleotides read TGTGCCAGCAGGTCAGGGTATGAGCAGTTCTTC.

The V gene is TRBV11-2, the J gene TRBJ1-6; unclear D gene. CDR3 length equals 16 residues. Germline CDR1 reads SGHAT; CDR2 reads FQNNGV. V lost 1 base to trimming and J lost 0 bases, with 7 bases between them. Here the CDR3 reads CASSLVRGSYNSPLHF. The CDR3 DNA is TGTGCCAGCAGCTTAGTCCGGGGCTCCTATAATTCACCCCTCCACTTT.